This T cell receptor (beta chain) emerged from a study of cytomegalovirus exposure and HLA in healthy donors. Notes on the study in general: Compared with the approximately 680-donor mean, an Asian-associated ancestry cluster reportedly had fewer N-insertions, according to a later analysis.

Of note for this clone: What it binds is not known.

The V end lost 1 base, the J end lost 5 bases, and 12 bases lay between the germline ends. This CDR3 region has 14 residues. CDR1 and CDR2 (germline): SGDLS, YYNGEE. PCR employed 60 Vbeta and 13 Jbeta primers. Produced via immunoSEQ multiplex PCR; TCRdb's table is partial and in-frame only. The sample carries 150,000 to 200,000 clones, 75% to 90% recorded once. The sequence came from a man aged 35 to 55 in good health and CMV-seropositive. V usage is TRBV9 and J usage is TRBJ2-5, with a tentative D call TRBD1 (6 bases). Material for sequencing was PBMCs. CDR3 in amino acids: CASSVRGSGETQYF. DNA of the CDR3: TGTGCCAGCAGCGTAAGGGGGTCCGGGGAGACCCAGTACTTC.